The 23 T cell receptor beta chains listed next were all sequenced from one sample in a study of naive and memory T cell subsets. Two oligonucleotides, mixed equimolar, formed the beta constant-region primer covering TRBC1 and TRBC2. TCRdb analysed the UMI-ligation and nested PCR reads with MiXCR anew, one entry per CDR3 protein. The sample yields approximately 140,000 distinct CDR3 sequences, around 15% seen once. Sequences were obtained from naive CD4+ T cells from blood. These receptor sequences come from a human donor in good health.

This clonotype was found a few times. The chain employs TRBV7-9 and TRBJ2-1, with TRBD1 matching 8 bases. The V segment lost 1 base and the J segment 4 bases; nucleotides outside the gene matches: 12. This CDR3 contains 18 residues. CDR1 is SEHNR and CDR2 is FQNEAQ in the germline V gene (reference sequence). CDR3 coding DNA: TGTGCCAGCAGCTTAGGTTCCTTGCAGGGGGCAGGGTACAATGAGCAGTTCTTC. Protein sequence: CASSLGSLQGAGYNEQFF.

This clonotype was recorded a few times. The rearrangement links TRBV2 to TRBJ1-1, with 7 bases aligning to TRBD1. Losses at the gene ends were 4 bases for V and 4 bases for J; bases not matched to a gene: 9. This CDR3 comprises 15 residues. CDR1 and CDR2 (germline): SNHLY, FYNNEI. For the CDR3, the DNA is TGTGCCAGCAGTGCTCAACAGGGGTCTGTCACTGAAGCTTTCTTT. It is translated as CASSAQQGSVTEAFF.

This clonotype came up many times. The gene calls are TRBV5-1 and TRBJ2-1; TRBD2 matches 13 bases. V trimming: 4 bases; J trimming: 5 bases; junction bases outside the gene matches: 3. This CDR3 has 15 amino acids. The germline V gene encodes CDR1 SGHRS and CDR2 YFSETQ. The CDR3 protein is CASSETSGGDNEQFF. CDR3 nucleotides: TGCGCCAGCAGCGAAACTAGCGGGGGGGACAATGAGCAGTTCTTC. Full variable domain (rest looked up from reference TRBV5-1 and TRBJ2-1): KAGVTQTPRYLIKTRGQQVTLSCSPISGHRSVSWYQQTPGQGLQFLFEYFSETQRNKGNFPGRFSGRQFSNSRSEMNVSTLELGDSALYLCASSETSGGDNEQFFGPGTRLTVL.

This clonotype appeared many times. V and J are TRBV7-2 and TRBJ2-7; possibly TRBD2 for D (6 bases). The ends were cut back, 5 bases at V and 3 bases at J, with 8 bases in the middle. The CDR3 has 12 amino acids. Germline V lookup: CDR1 SGHTA, CDR2 FQGNSA. The CDR3 loop reads CASSRSGYEQYF. The CDR3 DNA follows: TGTGCCAGCAGCCGTAGCGGCTACGAGCAGTACTTC.

The chain uses TRBV27 and TRBJ2-1, with a weak D call TRBD1 (5 bases). V shed 0 bases and J shed 6 bases, with 18 bases lying between them. CDR3 size: 17 residues. Germline assignment: CDR1 MNHEY and CDR2 SMNVEV (reference sequence). CDR3 sequence: CASSLSVIGERSNEQFF. The CDR3 bases are TGTGCCAGCAGTTTATCGGTAATAGGGGAAAGGTCCAATGAGCAGTTCTTC.

The chain joins TRBV11-3 to TRBJ2-2, with D possibly TRBD1 on 6 matching bases. Trimming cost V 4 bases and J 8 bases, with 23 bases left between them. The CDR3 loop spans 17 amino acids. CDR1 and CDR2 from the germline V gene are SGHNT and YENEEA. The CDR3 DNA follows: TGTGCCAGCAGCTCCAGAACAGGGTTCGGAACAGGGGGGGAGCTGTTTTTT. This translates into CASSSRTGFGTGGELFF.

This clonotype was counted only a few times. This chain links TRBV7-2 with TRBJ2-2; weak D call: TRBD2 (6 bases). Trimming left V 1 base short and J 5 bases short, with 11 bases between. CDR3 size: 15 residues. Germline CDR1 reads SGHTA; CDR2 reads FQGNSA. CDR3 DNA sequence: TGTGCCAGCAGCTTAGTGGCCGGGACTACCGGGGAGCTGTTTTTT. It yields the protein CASSLVAGTTGELFF.

The V gene is TRBV12-3 or TRBV12-4, the J gene TRBJ1-2; D perhaps matches TRBD1 (5 bases). This CDR3 has 13 residues. Trimming removed 9 bases at V and 6 bases at J, with 17 bases between. CDR3 region: CASRTSDGHGYTF. For the CDR3, the DNA is TGTGCCAGTCGGACATCCGATGGTCATGGCTACACCTTC.

The sample holds many counts of this clonotype. This chain joins TRBV5-6 and TRBJ2-3; TRBD2 matches 8 bases. Germline trimming cut 7 bases from V and 1 base from J; bases unmatched to any gene: 11. CDR3 length: 16 residues. The germline V gene has CDR1 SGHDT and CDR2 YYEEEE. The CDR3 loop reads CASCLAGPRGTDTQYF. The CDR3 DNA reads as TGTGCCAGCTGTCTAGCGGGCCCGCGGGGCACAGATACGCAGTATTTT.

The chain has TRBV25-1 and TRBJ2-1, with TRBD1 as a possible D gene (5 bases). In germline, CDR1 is MGHDK, CDR2 SYGVNS. CDR3 size: 15 residues. Trimming left V 3 bases short and J 5 bases short, with 14 bases between. CDR3 bases: TGTGCCAGCAGTGACGCGTCATTAGGGGACAATGAGCAGTTCTTC. As protein: CASSDASLGDNEQFF.

This clonotype came up a few times. This chain uses TRBV4-2 with TRBJ2-6; D is possibly TRBD2 (5 bases). Germline CDR1 LGHNA, CDR2 YNFKEQ. Trimming took 0 bases from V and 2 from J, leaving 8 bases between them. The CDR3 runs 16 residues. The CDR3 protein is CASSQEGGPGANVLTF. In DNA, the CDR3 is TGTGCCAGCAGCCAAGAAGGAGGTCCTGGGGCCAACGTCCTGACTTTC.

The J gene is TRBJ1-2, the V gene TRBV12-3 or TRBV12-4; D uncertain. The CDR3 runs 11 residues. The V end was cut by 5 bases, the J end by 5 bases, with 6 bases between. As DNA, the CDR3 is TGTGCCAGCAGTGCCCTTTATGGCTACACCTTC. It translates to CASSALYGYTF.

This clonotype was observed many times. This chain connects TRBV3-1 to TRBJ2-7; D may be TRBD2 (5 bases). Looked up from germline, CDR1 is LGHDT and CDR2 is YNNKEL (reference sequence). CDR3 size: 17 residues. V was clipped by 0 bases and J by 4 bases, with 19 bases between them. For the CDR3, the DNA is TGTGCCAGCAGCCAAGATTGGGGTGGCGGGCAGACTTACGAGCAGTACTTC. Its protein is CASSQDWGGGQTYEQYF.

The genes are TRBV7-2 and TRBJ2-7; D ambiguous. Per the germline V gene, CDR1 is SGHTA and CDR2 is FQGNSA. Trimming shortened V by 5 bases and J by 5 bases, and 13 bases separated the two germline ends. This CDR3 region has 13 residues. CDR3 bases: TGTGCCAGCAGCCCCATCAATGTGAACGAGCAGTACTTC. Its translation is CASSPINVNEQYF.

This clonotype was detected only a few times. This rearrangement joins TRBV6-2 or TRBV6-3 to TRBJ2-7; D gene unclear. The V and J ends lost 6 bases and 4 bases respectively, with 13 bases between them. CDR3 length equals 13 residues. Germline V lookup: CDR1 MNHEY, CDR2 SVGEGT. CDR3 loop: CASSSTYSYEQYF. CDR3 in DNA: TGTGCCAGCAGCAGTACCTATTCTTACGAGCAGTACTTC.

This clonotype was seen more than once but under ten times. The chain joins TRBV6-4 to TRBJ2-2; D unclear. This CDR3 is 13 amino acids long. Germline V gives CDR1 MRHNA, CDR2 SNTAGT. V dropped 3 bases and J dropped 2 bases, with 4 bases sitting between them. In DNA form, the CDR3 reads TGTGCCAGCAGTGAAGGTAACACCGGGGAGCTGTTTTTT. Translating it yields CASSEGNTGELFF.

The V and J genes are TRBV4-3 and TRBJ2-7, with 11 bases that match TRBD2. Trimming removed 3 bases from V and 3 bases from J; junction bases left unmatched: 7. This CDR3 spans 16 amino acids. Germline V CDR1 and CDR2: LGHNA, YSLEER. The DNA for the CDR3 is TGCGCCAGCAGCCAGCATATAGCGGGAGGGAGCTACGAGCAGTACTTC. Its protein product is CASSQHIAGGSYEQYF.

This clonotype was seen a few times. V usage is TRBV7-9 and J usage is TRBJ1-2, with TRBD1 identical over 7 bases. The J segment lost 4 bases and the V segment lost 2 bases, leaving 7 bases of the junction unmatched. The V gene's germline CDR1 is SEHNR and CDR2 FQNEAQ (reference sequence). The CDR3 is made up of 15 amino acids. This CDR3 reads CASSLRPDRSYGYTF. The CDR3 DNA reads TGTGCCAGCAGCTTAAGGCCGGACAGGAGCTATGGCTACACCTTC.

This clonotype was seen repeatedly, ten times or more. The gene calls are TRBV18 and TRBJ2-3; D is unclear. V dropped 2 bases and J dropped 1 base, with 4 bases sitting between them. In germline, CDR1 is KGHSH, CDR2 LQKENI. CDR3 length: 13 residues. Written as DNA, the CDR3 is TGTGCCAGCTCACCAGGTCGCACAGATACGCAGTATTTT. This sequence encodes CASSPGRTDTQYF.

This clonotype was counted between two and nine times. The rearrangement joins TRBV7-9 to TRBJ2-7; 10 bases fit TRBD2. CDR1 is SEHNR, CDR2 FQNEAQ, per germline (reference sequence). V lost 5 bases to trimming and J lost 7 bases; unmatched junction nucleotides: 17. The CDR3 has 17 residues. The DNA of the CDR3 is TGTGCCAGCAGCCCCCTAGCGGGAGCCCTTAATTCGCGGGAGCAGTACTTC. Translated, it gives CASSPLAGALNSREQYF.

In this sample, this clonotype turned up a few times. V is TRBV9 and J is TRBJ2-7, with D perhaps matching TRBD2 (6 bases). The V end lost 4 bases, the J end lost 3 bases, and 17 bases lay between the germline ends. This CDR3 has 15 amino acids. CDR1 and CDR2 from the germline V gene are SGDLS and YYNGEE. The CDR3 loop is CASSPGPQGLYEQYF. The CDR3 DNA follows: TGTGCCAGCAGCCCGGGACCGCAGGGACTCTACGAGCAGTACTTC.

This chain uses TRBV5-1 with TRBJ1-3; no clear D. Germline V lookup: CDR1 SGHRS, CDR2 YFSETQ. The CDR3 totals 13 residues. The V end lost 0 bases, the J end lost 3 bases, and 4 bases lay between the germline ends. CDR3 protein: CASSLAYGNTIYF. The CDR3 region has the DNA TGCGCCAGCAGCTTGGCTTATGGAAACACCATATATTTT.

This rearrangement joins TRBV3-1 to TRBJ2-7; a possible D gene is TRBD1 (6 bases). Germline CDR1 is LGHDT and CDR2 is YNNKEL (reference sequence). The CDR3 sequence is 15 residues long. With 4 bases removed from V and 0 bases from J, the gap between germline ends came to 13 bases. The CDR3 here is CASSPGAGPSYEQYF. In nucleotides, the CDR3 is TGTGCCAGCAGCCCAGGGGCAGGGCCCTCCTACGAGCAGTACTTC.